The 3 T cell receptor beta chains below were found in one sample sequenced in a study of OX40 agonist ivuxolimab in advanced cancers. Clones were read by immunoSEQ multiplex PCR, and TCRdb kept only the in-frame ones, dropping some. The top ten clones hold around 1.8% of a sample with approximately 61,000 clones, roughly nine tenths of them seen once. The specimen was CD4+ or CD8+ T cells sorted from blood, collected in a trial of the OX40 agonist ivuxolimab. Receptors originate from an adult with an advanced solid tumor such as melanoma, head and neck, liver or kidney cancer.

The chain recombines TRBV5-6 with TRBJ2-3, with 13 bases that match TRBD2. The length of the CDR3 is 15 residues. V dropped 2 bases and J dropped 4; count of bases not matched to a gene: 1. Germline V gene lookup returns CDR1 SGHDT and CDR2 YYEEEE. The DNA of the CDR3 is TGTGCCAGCAGCTTTGGACTAGCGGGAGCAGATACGCAGTATTTT. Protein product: CASSFGLAGADTQYF.

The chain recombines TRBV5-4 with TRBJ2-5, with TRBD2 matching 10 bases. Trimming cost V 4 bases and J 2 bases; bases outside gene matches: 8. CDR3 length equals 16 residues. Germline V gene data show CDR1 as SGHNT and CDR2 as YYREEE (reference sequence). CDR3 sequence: CASSHPLAGEQETQYF. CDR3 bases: TGTGCCAGCAGCCACCCTCTAGCGGGGGAGCAAGAGACCCAGTACTTC.

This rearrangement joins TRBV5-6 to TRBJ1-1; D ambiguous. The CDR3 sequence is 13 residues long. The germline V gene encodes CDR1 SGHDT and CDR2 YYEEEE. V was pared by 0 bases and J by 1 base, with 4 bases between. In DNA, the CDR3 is TGTGCCAGCAGCTTGGAAAGGAACACTGAAGCTTTCTTT. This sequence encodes CASSLERNTEAFF. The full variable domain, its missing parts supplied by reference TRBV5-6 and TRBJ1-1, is DAGVTQSPTHLIKTRGQQVTLRCSPKSGHDTVSWYQQALGQGPQFIFQYYEEEERQRGNFPDRFSGHQFPNYSSELNVNALLLGDSALYLCASSLERNTEAFFGQGTRLTVV.